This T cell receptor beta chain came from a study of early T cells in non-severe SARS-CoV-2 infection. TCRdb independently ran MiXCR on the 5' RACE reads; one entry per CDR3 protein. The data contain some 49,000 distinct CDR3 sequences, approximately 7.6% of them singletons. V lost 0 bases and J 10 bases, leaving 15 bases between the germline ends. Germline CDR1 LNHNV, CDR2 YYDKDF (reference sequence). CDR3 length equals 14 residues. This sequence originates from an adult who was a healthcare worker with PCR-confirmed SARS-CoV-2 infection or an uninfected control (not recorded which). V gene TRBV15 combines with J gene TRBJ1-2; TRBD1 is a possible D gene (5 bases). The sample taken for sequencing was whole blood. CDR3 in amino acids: CATSRDIGDADYTF. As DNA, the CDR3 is TGTGCCACCAGCAGAGACATAGGGGATGCTGACTACACCTTC.